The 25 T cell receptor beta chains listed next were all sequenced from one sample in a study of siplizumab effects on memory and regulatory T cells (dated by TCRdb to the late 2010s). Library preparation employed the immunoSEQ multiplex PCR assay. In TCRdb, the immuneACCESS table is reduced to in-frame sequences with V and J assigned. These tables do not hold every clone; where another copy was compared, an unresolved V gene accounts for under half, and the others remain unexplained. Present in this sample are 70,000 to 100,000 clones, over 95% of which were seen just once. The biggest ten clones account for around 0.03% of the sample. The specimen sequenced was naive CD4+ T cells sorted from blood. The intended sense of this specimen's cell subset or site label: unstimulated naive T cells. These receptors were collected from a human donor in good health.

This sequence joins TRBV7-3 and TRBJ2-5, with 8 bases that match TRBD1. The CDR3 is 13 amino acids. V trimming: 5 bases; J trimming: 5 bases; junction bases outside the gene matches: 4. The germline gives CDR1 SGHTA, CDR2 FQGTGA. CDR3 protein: CASSNGQGETQYF. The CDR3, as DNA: TGTGCCAGCAGCAACGGACAGGGCGAGACCCAGTACTTC.

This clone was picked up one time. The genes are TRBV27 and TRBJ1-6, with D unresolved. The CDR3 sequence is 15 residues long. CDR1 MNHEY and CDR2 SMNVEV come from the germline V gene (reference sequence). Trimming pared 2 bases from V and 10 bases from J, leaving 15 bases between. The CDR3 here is CASSLEGSVGSPLHF. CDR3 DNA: TGTGCCAGCAGTTTAGAAGGGTCGGTCGGGTCACCCCTCCACTTT.

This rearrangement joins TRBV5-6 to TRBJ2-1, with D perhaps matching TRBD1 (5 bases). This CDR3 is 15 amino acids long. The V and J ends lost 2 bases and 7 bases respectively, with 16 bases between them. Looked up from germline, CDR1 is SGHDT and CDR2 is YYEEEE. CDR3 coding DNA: TGTGCCAGCAGCTTCAGGGCCCAGGCTGGTAATGAGCAGTTCTTC. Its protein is CASSFRAQAGNEQFF.

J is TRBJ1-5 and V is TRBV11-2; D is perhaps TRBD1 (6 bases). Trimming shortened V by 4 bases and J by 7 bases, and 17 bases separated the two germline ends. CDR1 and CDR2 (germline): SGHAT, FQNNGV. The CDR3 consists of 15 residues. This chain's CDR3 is CASSYSDGQWQPQHF. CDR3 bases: TGTGCCAGCAGCTACTCCGACGGACAGTGGCAGCCCCAGCATTTT.

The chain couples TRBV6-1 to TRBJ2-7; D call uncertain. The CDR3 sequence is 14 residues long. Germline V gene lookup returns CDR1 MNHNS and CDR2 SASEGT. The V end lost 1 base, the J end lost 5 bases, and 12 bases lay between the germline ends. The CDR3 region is CASSEGLGINEQYF. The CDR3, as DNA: TGTGCCAGCAGTGAAGGACTGGGTATCAACGAGCAGTACTTC.

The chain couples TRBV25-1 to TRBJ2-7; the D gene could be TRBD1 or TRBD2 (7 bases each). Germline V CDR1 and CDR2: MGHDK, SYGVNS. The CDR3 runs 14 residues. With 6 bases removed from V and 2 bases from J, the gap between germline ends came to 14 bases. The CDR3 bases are TGTGCCAGCAGCAGGGGGGGGGTTACCTACGAGCAGTACTTC. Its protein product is CASSRGGVTYEQYF.

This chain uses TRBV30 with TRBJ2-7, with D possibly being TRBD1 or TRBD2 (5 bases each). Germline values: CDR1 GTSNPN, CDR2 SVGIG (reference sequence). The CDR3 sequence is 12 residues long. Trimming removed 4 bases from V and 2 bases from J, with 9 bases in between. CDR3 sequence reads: CAWTGTPYEQYF. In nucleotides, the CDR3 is TGTGCCTGGACCGGGACCCCCTACGAGCAGTACTTC.

CDR3 sequence reads: CASSPTGFYEQYF. CDR3 bases: TGTGCCAGCTCACCTACAGGTTTCTACGAGCAGTACTTC. This rearrangement joins TRBV18 to TRBJ2-7, with TRBD1 as a possible D gene (5 bases). The germline V and J ends were trimmed by 3 bases and 3 bases, with 9 bases remaining between them. This CDR3 spans 13 amino acids. Per germline, CDR1 KGHSH and CDR2 LQKENI.

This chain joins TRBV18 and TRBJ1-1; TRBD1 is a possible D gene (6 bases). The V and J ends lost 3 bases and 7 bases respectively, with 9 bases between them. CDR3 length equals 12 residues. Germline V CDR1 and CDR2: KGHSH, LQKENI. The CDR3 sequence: CASSPLQGEAFF. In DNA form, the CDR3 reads TGTGCCAGCTCACCTCTACAGGGTGAAGCTTTCTTT.

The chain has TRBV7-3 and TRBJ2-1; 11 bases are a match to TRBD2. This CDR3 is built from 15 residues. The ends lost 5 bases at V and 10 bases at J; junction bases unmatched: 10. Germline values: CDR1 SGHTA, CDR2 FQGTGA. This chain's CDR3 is CASSPIAGGLREQFF. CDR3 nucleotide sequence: TGTGCCAGCAGCCCCATAGCGGGGGGGCTTCGGGAGCAGTTCTTC.

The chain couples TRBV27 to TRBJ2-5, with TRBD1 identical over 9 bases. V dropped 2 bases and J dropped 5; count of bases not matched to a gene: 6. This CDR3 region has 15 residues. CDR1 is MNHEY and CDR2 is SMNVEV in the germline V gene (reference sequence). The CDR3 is CASSLGYRGRETQYF. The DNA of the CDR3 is TGTGCCAGCAGTTTAGGTTACAGGGGGCGTGAGACCCAGTACTTC.

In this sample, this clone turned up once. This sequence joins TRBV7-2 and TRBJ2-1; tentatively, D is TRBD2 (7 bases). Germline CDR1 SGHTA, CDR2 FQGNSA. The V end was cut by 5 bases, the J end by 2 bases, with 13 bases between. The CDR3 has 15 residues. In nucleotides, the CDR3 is TGTGCCAGCAGCCTAGGGGGGGGCACCTACAATGAGCAGTTCTTC. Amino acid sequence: CASSLGGGTYNEQFF.

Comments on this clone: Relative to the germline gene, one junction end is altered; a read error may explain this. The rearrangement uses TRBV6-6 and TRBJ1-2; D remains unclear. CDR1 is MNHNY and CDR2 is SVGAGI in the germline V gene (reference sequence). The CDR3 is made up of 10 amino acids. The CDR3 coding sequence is TGTGCCAGCAAGGACTACGGCTACACCTTC. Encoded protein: CASKDYGYTF.

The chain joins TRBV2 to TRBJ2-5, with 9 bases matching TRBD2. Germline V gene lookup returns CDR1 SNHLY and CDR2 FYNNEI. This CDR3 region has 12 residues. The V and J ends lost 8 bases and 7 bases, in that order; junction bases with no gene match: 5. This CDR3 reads CASELAGGTQYF. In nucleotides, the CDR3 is TGTGCCAGCGAACTAGCGGGCGGGACCCAGTACTTC.

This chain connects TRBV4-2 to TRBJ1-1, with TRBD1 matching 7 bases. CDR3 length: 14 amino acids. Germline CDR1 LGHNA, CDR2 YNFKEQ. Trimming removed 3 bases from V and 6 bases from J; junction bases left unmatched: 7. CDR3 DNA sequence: TGTGCCAGCAGCCATCTAGGGGGCTCTCCTGAAGCTTTCTTT. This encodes CASSHLGGSPEAFF.

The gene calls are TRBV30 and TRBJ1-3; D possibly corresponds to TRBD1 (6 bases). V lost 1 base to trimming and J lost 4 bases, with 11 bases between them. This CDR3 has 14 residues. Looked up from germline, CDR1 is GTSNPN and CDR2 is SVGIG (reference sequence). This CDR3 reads CAWSDPGVGNTIYF. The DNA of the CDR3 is TGTGCCTGGAGTGACCCAGGGGTAGGAAACACCATATATTTT.

The CDR3 DNA reads as TGTGCCAGCAGCTTAAAAGGTTCAAGTAATTCACCCCTCCACTTT. Protein: CASSLKGSSNSPLHF. The V gene is TRBV7-3, the J gene TRBJ1-6; D remains ambiguous. The CDR3 is 15 residues long. V lost 1 base and J 6 bases, leaving 10 bases between the germline ends. Germline V gene lookup returns CDR1 SGHTA and CDR2 FQGTGA.

This chain's CDR3 is CASSAWRYYSNQPQHF. Here the CDR3 DNA reads TGTGCCAGCAGCGCCTGGAGATACTATAGCAATCAGCCCCAGCATTTT. The chain employs TRBV9 and TRBJ1-5; D not certain. The CDR3 runs to 16 residues. Trimming pared 3 bases from V and 0 bases from J, leaving 13 bases between. The V gene's germline CDR1 is SGDLS and CDR2 YYNGEE. The full variable domain, its missing parts supplied by reference TRBV9 and TRBJ1-5, is DSGVTQTPKHLITATGQRVTLRCSPRSGDLSVYWYQQSLDQGLQFLIQYYNGEERAKGNILERFSAQQFPDLHSELNLSSLELGDSALYFCASSAWRYYSNQPQHFGDGTRLSIL.

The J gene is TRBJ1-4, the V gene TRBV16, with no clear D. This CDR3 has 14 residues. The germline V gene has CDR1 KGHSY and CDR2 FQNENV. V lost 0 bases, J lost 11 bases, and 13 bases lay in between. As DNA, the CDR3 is TGTGCCAGCAGCCAATCTCAGCCTTTCGGGAAACTGTTTTTT. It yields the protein CASSQSQPFGKLFF.

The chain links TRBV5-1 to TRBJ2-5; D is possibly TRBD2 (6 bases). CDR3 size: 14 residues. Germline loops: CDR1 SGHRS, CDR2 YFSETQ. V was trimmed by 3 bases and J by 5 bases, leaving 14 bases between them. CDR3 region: CASSSVSGGETQYF. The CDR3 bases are TGCGCCAGCAGCTCCGTAAGTGGAGGGGAGACCCAGTACTTC.

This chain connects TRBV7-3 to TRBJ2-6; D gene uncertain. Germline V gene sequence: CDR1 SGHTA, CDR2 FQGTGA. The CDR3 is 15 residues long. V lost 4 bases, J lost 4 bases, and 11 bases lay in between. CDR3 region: CASSSELAGANVLTF. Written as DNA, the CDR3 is TGTGCCAGCAGCTCTGAGTTAGCCGGGGCCAACGTCCTGACTTTC.

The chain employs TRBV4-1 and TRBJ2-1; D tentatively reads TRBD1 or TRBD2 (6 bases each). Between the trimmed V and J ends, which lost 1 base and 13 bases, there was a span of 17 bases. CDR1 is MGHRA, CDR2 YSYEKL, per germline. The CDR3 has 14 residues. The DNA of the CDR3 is TGCGCCAGCAGCCAAGTGGGGGCGGGAAGGGGACAGTTCTTC. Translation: CASSQVGAGRGQFF.

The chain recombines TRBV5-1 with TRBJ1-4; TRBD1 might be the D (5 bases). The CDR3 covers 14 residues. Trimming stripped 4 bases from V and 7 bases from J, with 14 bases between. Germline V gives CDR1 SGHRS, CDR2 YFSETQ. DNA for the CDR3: TGCGCCAGCAGCGGATCCGGGACGGTTGAAAAACTGTTTTTT. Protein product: CASSGSGTVEKLFF.

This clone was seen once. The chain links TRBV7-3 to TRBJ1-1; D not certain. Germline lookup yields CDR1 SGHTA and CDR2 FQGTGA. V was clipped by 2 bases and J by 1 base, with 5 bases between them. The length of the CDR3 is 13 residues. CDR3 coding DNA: TGTGCCAGCAGCTTAGAAGAGAACACTGAAGCTTTCTTT. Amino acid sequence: CASSLEENTEAFF.

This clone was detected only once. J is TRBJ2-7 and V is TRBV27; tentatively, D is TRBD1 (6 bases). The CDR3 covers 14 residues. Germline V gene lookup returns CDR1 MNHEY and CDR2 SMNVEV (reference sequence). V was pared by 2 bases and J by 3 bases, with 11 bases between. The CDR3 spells CASSLDRRGYEQYF. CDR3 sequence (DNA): TGTGCCAGCAGTTTAGATCGCAGGGGCTACGAGCAGTACTTC.